This TCR beta chain appears in the sequencing data of a study of neoadjuvant nivolumab and ipilimumab in lung cancer (dated by TCRdb to 2019 to 2021). About the full investigation: Nivolumab was given at 3 mg/kg intravenously on days 1, 15 and 29, and the combination arm added ipilimumab 1 mg/kg on day 1 only. The primary trial endpoint was the major pathologic response (MPR) rate in the intention-to-treat population in each study arm. In the trial, around 42 patients with operable NSCLC were treated, of whom 23 were randomized to nivolumab monotherapy and around 20 to nivolumab plus ipilimumab. The study compared TCR repertoires in pretherapy (baseline) peripheral blood with TCR repertoires in tumors resected at surgery after neoadjuvant immune checkpoint blockade. Seven patients had matched pretherapy and resected tumor pairs analyzed, with four treated with nivolumab and three with nivolumab plus ipilimumab. What the authors observed across the whole study: From pretherapy to surgery, increases in tumor T-cell richness and clonality were observed in three of three dual-therapy tumors but in only two of four nivolumab-treated tumors. Compared with tumor-adjacent uninvolved lung, resected tumors had greater TCR richness and clonality, and increases showed up in more of the dual-therapy-treated tumors. TCR sequencing was performed in a small number of samples. There was no significant correlation between TCR clonality and pathologic tumor regression, and just a single major-pathologic-response sample was available for the clonality-regression analysis. A positive correlation was observed between pretherapy blood TCR richness and richness in tumors resected after neoadjuvant therapy (Spearman R of about 0.8).

The sample's time point label, in plain terms: at surgical resection after neoadjuvant nivolumab +/- ipilimumab. Samples were obtained from the phase 2 randomized NEOSTAR trial, in which neoadjuvant nivolumab or nivolumab plus ipilimumab followed by surgery was tested in operable NSCLC. Receptor amplification or capture employed the immunoSEQ multiplex PCR assay. The paper's data handling went like this. Repertoires were summarized by richness and clonality, and significantly expanded and contracted clones were identified between pre- and post-therapy samples. The clones in this table, taken by TCRdb from immuneACCESS, are in-frame only. Not every clone is retained; where verified, under half of the shortfall comes from an unresolved V gene, and the cause of the rest is unknown. That table is the source of V, J and clone size, and D and trimming were worked out from the DNA. For this sample the table gives about 27,000 clones, of which roughly three quarters were detected only once. In total, the top ten clones hold 15% to 20% of the sample.

The germline V gene (reference sequence) provides CDR1 MNHNY and CDR2 SVGAGI. Relative to germline, V is 6 bases shorter and J is 7 bases shorter, with 22 bases between their ends. The CDR3 runs 15 amino acids, cysteine and phenylalanine included. Kept here is only the CDR3 DNA, which spans 45 bases and is read in frame from base 1. On this clone: Its antigen specificity is not known. No per-base quality is available; no much larger clone lies one base away.

This material consisted of tumor tissue, taken after neoadjuvant nivolumab, alone or with ipilimumab, at or shortly before surgery. The clonotype comes from an adult with non-small cell lung cancer. The chain is assembled from TRBV6-6 and TRBJ2-7; the D gene cannot be resolved beyond TRBD1 or TRBD2, each matching 5 bases. The CDR3 reads as follows: CASSRPGAREGEQYF. The DNA is as follows: TGTGCCAGCAGCCGGCCCGGGGCACGAGAGGGAGAGCAGTACTTC.